This TCR beta chain was recorded in a study of PD-1 blockade in classical Hodgkin lymphoma (dated by TCRdb to the early 2020s). Background for the entire study: Nivolumab dosing was 3 mg/kg intravenously every 2 weeks, continuing until either disease progression or unacceptable toxicity. The study used TCR beta sequencing and CyTOF to define a peripheral blood immune signature of response to PD-1 blockade in classical Hodgkin lymphoma.

Comments on this clone: Its antigen specificity is not known. Base qualities are not at hand, and no much larger clone is one base apart.

The time point label here, explained by the study, means: cycle 4 day 1 (C4D1), after 6 weeks of nivolumab. Every trial patient had relapsed following autologous stem cell transplantation, and prior brentuximab vedotin exposure was what differed among cohorts A, B and C. CD4+ T cells were purified from thawed PBMCs by magnetic negative selection with a Miltenyi CD4+ T cell isolation kit. The trial cohort comprised around 60 patients with relapsed/refractory classical Hodgkin lymphoma whose best overall responses were complete response, partial response or progressive disease. Single-agent nivolumab was administered to trial patients in the multi-cohort phase II CheckMate 205 trial. An independent review committee assessed best overall response by applying the 2007 International Working Group response criteria. Trial PBMCs were collected immediately before nivolumab initiation (C1D1) and during therapy at cycle 2 day 1 and cycle 4 day 1. Peripheral blood was collected in 8 mL Vacutainer Cell Preparation Tubes, from which PBMCs were isolated by centrifugation and then cryopreserved. Purified CD4+ and CD8+ fractions were prepared only for cases in which an additional PBMC sample was available. On LS columns in a quadroMACS separator, the magnetically labelled cells were depleted, and the flow-through was collected as the purified fraction.

Genomic DNA was isolated using the Qiagen DNeasy kit from unsorted PBMCs as well as from negatively selected CD4+ and CD8+ fractions. Amplification of TCR beta CDR3 regions was done by immunoSEQ multiplex PCR with primers that anneal to V and J segments. A synthetic immune receptor repertoire was used to minimize amplification bias, and any remaining bias was removed computationally after sequencing. As for how the authors treated the data: Custom Python scripts were used to quantify repertoire diversity as the Shannon entropy index. Unsorted, CD4+ and CD8+ repertoires were analyzed separately, except in combined analyses where CD4+ and CD8+ sequences were merged in silico. A clone counted as expanded when the clone's frequency after treatment rose at least 2-fold relative to C1D1, and clones undetected at baseline were given a pseudocount of 0.5. Clones with 0 or 1 copy at C1D1 were defined as singleton clones, while clones with 2 or more copies were defined as non-singleton clones. Clones expanded in unsorted samples were assigned a CD4+, CD8+ or unknown annotation through matching of protein sequences in sorted samples from the same patient. Wilcoxon tests on paired samples were used to test changes in diversity from C1D1 to C4D1. Drawn from immuneACCESS, this table holds only the in-frame rearrangements with V and J called that TCRdb kept. Clones are partly lost; checked studies trace under half to an unresolved V gene and leave the rest unexplained. That table is the source of V, J and clone size, and D and trimming were worked out from the DNA. For this sample there are some 26,000 clones; around 75% appear just once. The ten biggest clones cover 2.5% to 3.5% of the sample.

Study-wide conclusions, independent of this receptor: Among trial patients, those achieving complete response had baseline diversity similar to that of newly diagnosed patients, while diversity was significantly lower in partial responders and progressors. CD4+ but not CD8+ TCR diversity rose significantly by C4D1 (p=0.0027 vs p=0.16), most apparent in complete responders (p=0.02). Patients starting nivolumab less than 1 year after ASCT had lower diversity and were excluded from later analyses to avoid confounding by immune reconstitution. Newly diagnosed patients were reported to have lower baseline TCR diversity than healthy donors, and relapsed/refractory patients were reported to have lower baseline TCR diversity still. The study was limited to a single clinical trial cohort, and causes of repertoire differences, possibly disease activity or prior therapy, remained undefined.

V and J lose 0 bases and 0 bases, and a span of 12 bases separates them. The CDR1 and CDR2 encoded by the germline V gene are MNHEY and SVGAGI. Including cysteine and phenylalanine, the CDR3 has 16 amino acids. Just CDR3 DNA is preserved here, 48 bases in frame from base 1. The V gene is TRBV6-5 and the J gene is TRBJ2-7; a tentative D match to TRBD1 spans 5 bases. This sequence originates from a human donor with classical Hodgkin lymphoma. The sample was CD4+ T cells from blood, taken before the fourth cycle of nivolumab. The CDR3 corresponds to CASSYSKQGSSYEQYF. The sequenced DNA: TGTGCCAGCAGTTACTCGAAGCAGGGAAGCTCCTACGAGCAGTACTTC.